This is a list of T cell receptor beta chains from one sample in a study of blood T cell repertoires in COVID-19. The protocol was immunoSEQ multiplex PCR, while the TCRdb copy is restricted to in-frame clones and leaves out a portion. Here the sample spans some 220,000 clones, roughly 84% being singletons. The specimen sequenced was peripheral blood. These receptors were taken from a woman aged 80 or older with active or convalescent COVID-19. Each CDR3 is given with its conserved first and last residue. Fields, in order: CDR3 protein, clone size, D gene, V gene, J gene. A D gene is named only where the DNA matches it firmly. For some rows the clone size is stated as once, few or many, or as a class when expanded; others skip it.

CDR3 protein: CASSSGSAEAFF; clone size: .; D gene: .; V gene: TRBV12-3/TRBV12-4; J gene: TRBJ1-1
CDR3 protein: CAISDAGGNYNEQFF; clone size: .; D gene: TRBD2; V gene: TRBV10-3; J gene: TRBJ2-1
CDR3 protein: CASSWGLSEQYF; clone size: .; D gene: .; V gene: TRBV12-3/TRBV12-4; J gene: TRBJ2-7
CDR3 protein: CASSSPSGSRYEQYF; clone size: .; D gene: TRBD2; V gene: TRBV6-2/TRBV6-3; J gene: TRBJ2-7
CDR3 protein: CASRGGQGTAEAFF; clone size: .; D gene: TRBD1; V gene: TRBV6-5; J gene: TRBJ1-1
CDR3 protein: CASSPPSLSSGNTIYF; clone size: .; D gene: .; V gene: TRBV18; J gene: TRBJ1-3
CDR3 protein: CASSPRDSNGYTF; clone size: .; D gene: TRBD1; V gene: TRBV18; J gene: TRBJ1-2
CDR3 protein: CASSFGTSGNTDTQYF; clone size: .; D gene: TRBD2; V gene: TRBV27; J gene: TRBJ2-3
CDR3 protein: CASSESSGRNGEQYF; clone size: .; D gene: TRBD2; V gene: TRBV9; J gene: TRBJ2-7
CDR3 protein: CASSQVEAGTTARYGYTF; clone size: .; D gene: .; V gene: TRBV4-3; J gene: TRBJ1-2
CDR3 protein: CASSQDGTATTQPQHF; clone size: many; D gene: TRBD1; V gene: TRBV4-1; J gene: TRBJ1-5
CDR3 protein: CASSTDRGNEKLFF; clone size: .; D gene: TRBD1; V gene: TRBV5-4; J gene: TRBJ1-4
CDR3 protein: CASSFGGQPQHF; clone size: .; D gene: .; V gene: TRBV5-6; J gene: TRBJ1-5
CDR3 protein: CASSYVAGPYNEQFF; clone size: once; D gene: .; V gene: TRBV6-5; J gene: TRBJ2-1
CDR3 protein: CATSDPTGGQGAGNEQFF; clone size: .; D gene: TRBD1; V gene: TRBV24-1; J gene: TRBJ2-1
CDR3 protein: CASSPGQIGNSPLHF; clone size: .; D gene: TRBD1; V gene: TRBV18; J gene: TRBJ1-6
CDR3 protein: CASSPYRVTGELFF; clone size: once; D gene: .; V gene: TRBV6-5; J gene: TRBJ2-2
CDR3 protein: CASSQRAQGAFNYGYTF; clone size: .; D gene: TRBD1; V gene: TRBV4-2; J gene: TRBJ1-2
CDR3 protein: CASSVLTGNQPQHF; clone size: .; D gene: .; V gene: TRBV2; J gene: TRBJ1-5
CDR3 protein: CASSLAGSGGAARETQYF; clone size: .; D gene: TRBD2; V gene: TRBV5-1; J gene: TRBJ2-5
CDR3 protein: CASSARQGDNSPLHF; clone size: .; D gene: TRBD1; V gene: TRBV2; J gene: TRBJ1-6
CDR3 protein: CASSRQGLVYGYTF; clone size: .; D gene: TRBD1; V gene: TRBV6-2/TRBV6-3; J gene: TRBJ1-2
CDR3 protein: CASSSGQFPMNTEAFF; clone size: few; D gene: TRBD1; V gene: TRBV5-4; J gene: TRBJ1-1
CDR3 protein: CASSSPQGLNTEAFF; clone size: .; D gene: TRBD1; V gene: TRBV6-5; J gene: TRBJ1-1
CDR3 protein: CASSRQPGLGLDEQFF; clone size: once; D gene: .; V gene: TRBV27; J gene: TRBJ2-1
CDR3 protein: CASSARITGELFF; clone size: .; D gene: .; V gene: TRBV2; J gene: TRBJ2-2
CDR3 protein: CSAIPPGGRNEQYF; clone size: .; D gene: TRBD2; V gene: TRBV29-1; J gene: TRBJ2-7
CDR3 protein: CASSSLGDINQPQHF; clone size: .; D gene: .; V gene: TRBV28; J gene: TRBJ1-5
CDR3 protein: CASSKDRAETVNQPQHF; clone size: .; D gene: TRBD1; V gene: TRBV19; J gene: TRBJ1-5
CDR3 protein: CASSYSSGGSYNEQFF; clone size: .; D gene: TRBD2; V gene: TRBV6-6; J gene: TRBJ2-1
CDR3 protein: CASSLSQATKNIQYF; clone size: .; D gene: .; V gene: TRBV11-3; J gene: TRBJ2-4
CDR3 protein: CASSPKGKNIQYF; clone size: once; D gene: .; V gene: TRBV12-3/TRBV12-4; J gene: TRBJ2-4
CDR3 protein: CASSPGPGMETQYF; clone size: .; D gene: .; V gene: TRBV5-1; J gene: TRBJ2-5
CDR3 protein: CASSSAGLAGAHEQYF; clone size: .; D gene: TRBD2; V gene: TRBV28; J gene: TRBJ2-7
CDR3 protein: CASIPVGPYGYTF; clone size: .; D gene: .; V gene: TRBV21-1; J gene: TRBJ1-2
CDR3 protein: CASSPRQGEANVLTF; clone size: .; D gene: TRBD1; V gene: TRBV7-2; J gene: TRBJ2-6
CDR3 protein: CASRNSGVADTQYF; clone size: .; D gene: TRBD2; V gene: TRBV28; J gene: TRBJ2-3
CDR3 protein: CASSFLPPGQKETQYF; clone size: once; D gene: TRBD1; V gene: TRBV5-1; J gene: TRBJ2-5
CDR3 protein: CASSQPDRNLYNEQFF; clone size: few; D gene: TRBD1; V gene: TRBV4-1; J gene: TRBJ2-1
CDR3 protein: CASRSGLAGNNEQFF; clone size: .; D gene: TRBD2; V gene: TRBV4-1; J gene: TRBJ2-1
CDR3 protein: CASSQGVLAGRLYNEQFF; clone size: .; D gene: TRBD2; V gene: TRBV4-2; J gene: TRBJ2-1